Listed here are 29 T cell receptor beta chains from one sample, sequenced in a study of blood T cell repertoires in COVID-19. Clones were read by immunoSEQ multiplex PCR, and TCRdb kept only the in-frame ones, dropping some. The profile shows roughly 250,000 clones, about 80% of them singletons. Sequenced input: peripheral blood. The receptors here all came from a woman older than 75 with acute or convalescent COVID-19.

The rearrangement joins TRBV2 to TRBJ2-7; 9 bases align to TRBD1. CDR3 size: 12 residues. The V and J ends lost 11 bases and 6 bases, in that order; junction bases with no gene match: 8. The germline V gene encodes CDR1 SNHLY and CDR2 FYNNEI. The CDR3 DNA reads TGTGCCGGGGGGACAGGGATTAGCGAGCAGTACTTC. This sequence encodes CAGGTGISEQYF.

The gene calls are TRBV6-5 and TRBJ1-1, with a tentative D call TRBD1 (6 bases). The germline V and J ends were trimmed by 3 bases and 3 bases, with 11 bases remaining between them. Germline assignment: CDR1 MNHEY and CDR2 SVGAGI. There are 14 residues in the CDR3. This CDR3 reads CASSYWGRDTEAFF. The DNA for the CDR3 is TGTGCCAGCAGTTATTGGGGGCGGGACACTGAAGCTTTCTTT.

J is TRBJ1-2 and V is TRBV6-5, with 8 bases lining up with TRBD1. The CDR3 sequence is 15 residues long. Germline CDR1 and CDR2: MNHEY and SVGAGI. Trimming cost V 5 bases and J 3 bases; bases outside gene matches: 8. CDR3 residues: CASSTRTGKYYGYTF. CDR3 DNA: TGTGCCAGCAGTACACGGACAGGGAAATACTATGGCTACACCTTC.

The chain employs TRBV10-3 and TRBJ1-1; perhaps TRBD1 as D (6 bases). The CDR3 loop spans 14 amino acids. The germline V gene has CDR1 ENHRY and CDR2 SYGVKD. V was pared by 0 bases and J by 6 bases, with 11 bases between. For the CDR3, the DNA is TGTGCCATCAGTGAGTCGCAGGGGTTTTCTGAAGCTTTCTTT. Protein: CAISESQGFSEAFF.

This clone came up a few times. The V and J genes are TRBV12-5 and TRBJ1-5; possible D gene TRBD1, 5 bases. The CDR3 contains 17 residues. Trimming pared 1 base from V and 4 bases from J, leaving 17 bases between. The germline CDR1 and CDR2 sequences are LGHNT and FRNRAP. CDR3 sequence: CASGLATYGTYNQPQHF. CDR3 DNA: TGTGCTAGTGGTTTGGCAACTTACGGGACTTATAATCAGCCCCAGCATTTT. The full variable domain, completed using reference TRBV12-5 and TRBJ1-5, is DARVTQTPRHKVTEMGQEVTMRCQPILGHNTVFWYRQTMMQGLELLAYFRNRAPLDDSGMPKDRFSAEMPDATLATLKIQPSEPRDSAVYFCASGLATYGTYNQPQHFGDGTRLSIL.

The V and J genes are TRBV27 and TRBJ2-7; 10 bases align to TRBD2. The CDR3 extends over 14 amino acids. Trimming at V came to 6 bases and at J to 4 bases, leaving 6 bases not matched to a gene. The germline V gene has CDR1 MNHEY and CDR2 SMNVEV (reference sequence). The CDR3 reads CASSSLAGVYEQYF. In nucleotides, the CDR3 is TGTGCCAGCAGCTCCCTAGCGGGGGTTTACGAGCAGTACTTC.

This chain joins TRBV11-2 and TRBJ1-1; 7 positions agree with TRBD1. The V segment lost 4 bases and the J segment 4 bases; nucleotides outside the gene matches: 6. CDR3 length: 14 residues. Germline V gene data show CDR1 as SGHAT and CDR2 as FQNNGV. DNA of the CDR3: TGTGCCAGCAGCTCCTCGACAGGGCCCACTGAAGCTTTCTTT. Amino acids: CASSSSTGPTEAFF.

The chain uses TRBV6-2 or TRBV6-3 and TRBJ1-5; a weak D match, TRBD1 (5 bases). V shed 0 bases and J shed 3 bases, with 15 bases lying between them. Germline lookup yields CDR1 MNHEY and CDR2 SVGEGT. The length of the CDR3 is 17 residues. CDR3 bases: TGTGCCAGCAGTTACTCGGTACAGGCCCTCTCCAATCAGCCCCAGCATTTT. This codes for CASSYSVQALSNQPQHF.

The rearrangement uses TRBV2 and TRBJ2-1; tentatively, D is TRBD2 (6 bases). V dropped 6 bases and J dropped 14 bases, with 17 bases sitting between them. Per germline, CDR1 SNHLY and CDR2 FYNNEI. The CDR3 is made up of 12 amino acids. The CDR3 loop is CASRLDYSREFF. The CDR3 coding sequence is TGTGCCAGCAGGCTGGACTATTCGAGGGAGTTCTTC. Filled out from reference TRBV2 and TRBJ2-1, the complete variable domain reads EPEVTQTPSHQVTQMGQEVILRCVPISNHLYFYWYRQILGQKVEFLVSFYNNEISEKSEIFDDQFSVERPDGSNFTLKIRSTKLEDSAMYFCASRLDYSREFFGPGTRLTVL.

The chain employs TRBV18 and TRBJ1-1, with D uncertain. Trimming took 3 bases from V and 1 from J, leaving 15 bases between them. Per the germline V gene, CDR1 is KGHSH and CDR2 is LQKENI. CDR3 length: 16 amino acids. CDR3 sequence (DNA): TGTGCCAGCTCACCCCAGCAGGCGGGCGGGAACACTGAAGCTTTCTTT. Translation: CASSPQQAGGNTEAFF.

The V gene is TRBV10-3, the J gene TRBJ2-2, with D perhaps matching TRBD1 (6 bases). Trimming left V 2 bases short and J 5 bases short, with 6 bases between. The CDR3 spans 13 residues. Germline values: CDR1 ENHRY, CDR2 SYGVKD. The CDR3 protein is CAISEGQTGELFF. The DNA of the CDR3 is TGTGCCATCAGTGAGGGACAGACCGGGGAGCTGTTTTTT.

This clone was seen once. The chain joins TRBV29-1 to TRBJ2-1; the match to TRBD2 covers 7 bases. The ends lost 4 bases at V and 10 bases at J; junction bases unmatched: 7. The CDR3 has 12 residues. Germline V lookup: CDR1 SQVTM, CDR2 ANQGSEA. The chain's CDR3 is CSVGRREAEQFF. CDR3 in DNA: TGCAGCGTTGGGCGCCGGGAGGCGGAGCAGTTCTTC.

The chain is built from TRBV9 and TRBJ2-2; D is perhaps TRBD1 (6 bases). The CDR3 sequence is 14 residues long. From germline, CDR1 is SGDLS and CDR2 YYNGEE. Trimming removed 5 bases at V and 1 base at J, with 9 bases between. CDR3 protein: CASRQTGNTGELFF. CDR3 sequence (DNA): TGTGCCAGCAGACAGACAGGGAACACCGGGGAGCTGTTTTTT.

This chain connects TRBV5-1 to TRBJ1-1, with a possible D match to TRBD1 (6 bases). The CDR3 totals 15 residues. Trimming stripped 0 bases from V and 5 bases from J, with 14 bases between. CDR1 is SGHRS and CDR2 is YFSETQ in the germline V gene. CDR3 sequence: CASSLAQGLGTEAFF. For the CDR3, the DNA is TGCGCCAGCAGCTTGGCCCAGGGGTTGGGAACTGAAGCTTTCTTT.

This clone was picked up one time. This rearrangement joins TRBV5-4 to TRBJ1-6; D is possibly TRBD1 (6 bases). The germline V and J ends were trimmed by 0 bases and 8 bases, with 9 bases remaining between them. CDR1 and CDR2 from the germline V gene are SGHNT and YYREEE (reference sequence). The CDR3 extends over 14 amino acids. The CDR3 loop reads CASSLGTGHSPLHF. In nucleotides, the CDR3 is TGTGCCAGCAGCTTGGGAACAGGGCATTCACCCCTCCACTTT.

The chain recombines TRBV4-1 with TRBJ2-2; TRBD2 agrees at 8 bases. Germline-derived CDR1 and CDR2 are MGHRA and YSYEKL. Trimming at V came to 2 bases and at J to 0 bases, leaving 5 bases not matched to a gene. The CDR3 consists of 17 residues. CDR3 loop: CASSQKAGASNTGELFF. The CDR3 DNA is TGCGCCAGCAGCCAAAAAGCGGGGGCCTCGAACACCGGGGAGCTGTTTTTT.

This sequence joins TRBV2 and TRBJ2-5; 7 bases line up with TRBD2. Germline CDR1 and CDR2: SNHLY and FYNNEI. V shed 3 bases and J 4 bases; nucleotides not matched to a gene: 8. The CDR3 is 15 residues long. The chain's CDR3 is CASSEKAGIVETQYF. The CDR3 DNA reads TGTGCCAGCAGTGAGAAAGCGGGGATAGTAGAGACCCAGTACTTC. Using reference TRBV2 and TRBJ2-5 for the parts outside the CDR3, the full variable domain is EPEVTQTPSHQVTQMGQEVILRCVPISNHLYFYWYRQILGQKVEFLVSFYNNEISEKSEIFDDQFSVERPDGSNFTLKIRSTKLEDSAMYFCASSEKAGIVETQYFGPGTRLLVL.

This clone was picked up a small number of times. The chain combines TRBV2 with TRBJ2-7, with a weak D call TRBD2 (6 bases). V gave up 4 bases and J gave up 4 bases, with 17 bases separating them. The CDR3 spans 15 residues. From germline, CDR1 is SNHLY and CDR2 FYNNEI. The CDR3 reads CASSVQEGLGYEQYF. As DNA, the CDR3 is TGTGCCAGCAGTGTACAGGAGGGTTTAGGATACGAGCAGTACTTC.

This rearrangement joins TRBV5-6 to TRBJ2-5; tentatively, D is TRBD2 (5 bases). The CDR3 is 11 residues long. Germline V gene lookup returns CDR1 SGHDT and CDR2 YYEEEE. Trimming shortened V by 4 bases and J by 5 bases, and 6 bases separated the two germline ends. This CDR3 reads CASSRRETQYF. Here the CDR3 DNA reads TGTGCCAGCAGCCGGAGGGAGACCCAGTACTTC. Looking up the rest from reference TRBV5-6 and TRBJ2-5 gives the full variable domain: DAGVTQSPTHLIKTRGQQVTLRCSPKSGHDTVSWYQQALGQGPQFIFQYYEEEERQRGNFPDRFSGHQFPNYSSELNVNALLLGDSALYLCASSRRETQYFGPGTRLLVL.

In this sample, this clone turned up a few times. The rearrangement uses TRBV5-4 and TRBJ2-7; TRBD1 aligns across 10 bases. V lost 4 bases to trimming and J lost 4 bases; unmatched junction nucleotides: 8. Germline CDR1 SGHNT, CDR2 YYREEE (reference sequence). The CDR3 has 15 residues. DNA of the CDR3: TGTGCCAGCAGCCCCGCAGGACAGGGGGGATACGAGCAGTACTTC. This codes for CASSPAGQGGYEQYF.

The chain joins TRBV9 to TRBJ1-3; no clear D gene. Germline CDR1 reads SGDLS; CDR2 reads YYNGEE. The V end was cut by 2 bases, the J end by 3 bases, with 9 bases between. The CDR3 totals 14 residues. The CDR3 DNA follows: TGTGCCAGCAGCGTTCGTTCGGGTGGAAACACCATATATTTT. It specifies CASSVRSGGNTIYF.

J is TRBJ2-2 and V is TRBV5-1; TRBD2 is a possible D gene (5 bases). Germline V gene data show CDR1 as SGHRS and CDR2 as YFSETQ. V lost 2 bases to trimming and J lost 1 base, with 12 bases between them. The CDR3 runs 16 residues. The CDR3 is CASSFASGGNTGELFF. CDR3 in DNA: TGCGCCAGCAGCTTCGCCAGCGGAGGGAACACCGGGGAGCTGTTTTTT.

The chain employs TRBV6-5 and TRBJ2-7; no definite D call. Germline CDR1 MNHEY, CDR2 SVGAGI. The V end lost 7 bases, the J end lost 0 bases, and 16 bases lay between the germline ends. The CDR3 has 15 amino acids. The DNA of the CDR3 is TGTGCCAGCACCACGACACGCGTCAGCTCCTACGAGCAGTACTTC. Protein product: CASTTTRVSSYEQYF.

This chain uses TRBV10-3 with TRBJ1-2, with 9 bases that match TRBD1. The germline V gene encodes CDR1 ENHRY and CDR2 SYGVKD. Trimming cost V 3 bases and J 8 bases; bases outside gene matches: 7. CDR3 length equals 14 residues. CDR3: CAISDPLTGGGYTF. The CDR3, as DNA: TGTGCCATCAGTGACCCCCTTACAGGGGGCGGCTACACCTTC.

This clone was observed once. The chain recombines TRBV18 with TRBJ2-1, with a weak D call TRBD2 (6 bases). V was cut by 2 bases and J by 5 bases, with 13 bases left in between. The length of the CDR3 is 15 residues. In germline, CDR1 is KGHSH, CDR2 LQKENI. CDR3: CASSPVSSADNEQFF. The CDR3 bases are TGTGCCAGCTCACCAGTGTCTAGCGCCGACAATGAGCAGTTCTTC.

The chain employs TRBV11-2 and TRBJ2-1; 16 positions agree with TRBD2. Germline CDR1 and CDR2: SGHAT and FQNNGV. This CDR3 region has 19 residues. With V trimmed by 5 bases and J by 6 bases, 13 bases remained unmatched. The DNA for the CDR3 is TGTGCCAGCAGCCCGCTTTCGGGACTAGCGGGAGGGCCACGCAATGAGCAGTTCTTC. Amino acid sequence: CASSPLSGLAGGPRNEQFF. Drawing the rest from reference TRBV11-2 and TRBJ2-1, the complete variable domain is EAGVAQSPRYKIIEKRQSVAFWCNPISGHATLYWYQQILGQGPKLLIQFQNNGVVDDSQLPKDRFSAERLKGVDSTLKIQPAKLEDSAVYLCASSPLSGLAGGPRNEQFFGPGTRLTVL.

The rearrangement joins TRBV15 to TRBJ2-7; 8 bases map to TRBD1. Germline CDR1 LNHNV, CDR2 YYDKDF (reference sequence). With 0 bases clipped from V and 0 bases from J, the junction kept 13 bases outside the gene matches. CDR3 size: 19 residues. CDR3 coding DNA: TGTGCCACCAGCAGAGATCGGTCGGTTGGACAGGGCAGCTCCTACGAGCAGTACTTC. Protein: CATSRDRSVGQGSSYEQYF.

This clone came up once. The chain couples TRBV18 to TRBJ1-2; TRBD1 agrees at 7 bases. The CDR3 extends over 13 amino acids. Germline trimming cut 3 bases from V and 4 bases from J; bases unmatched to any gene: 2. Germline CDR1 and CDR2: KGHSH and LQKENI. The CDR3 region is CASSPGQSYGYTF. In DNA form, the CDR3 reads TGTGCCAGCTCACCGGGACAGTCCTATGGCTACACCTTC.

This chain uses TRBV6-2 or TRBV6-3 with TRBJ1-2; no clear D gene. V shed 2 bases and J shed 4 bases, with 11 bases lying between them. CDR1 is MNHEY and CDR2 is SVGEGT in the germline V gene. This CDR3 has 14 residues. CDR3 protein: CASSYAREGYGYTF. DNA of the CDR3: TGTGCCAGCAGTTACGCACGGGAGGGCTATGGCTACACCTTC.